These 10 T cell receptor beta chains were sequenced from one sample in a study of spatial heterogeneity in lung cancer. One entry per CDR3 protein, called by TCRdb with MiXCR from the 5' RACE reads. The sample has more than 2,000 distinct CDR3 sequences; about 7% are singletons. This sample's time point: sample taken at primary tumor resection. This sample comprised normal lung tissue next to the tumor, obtained at surgery. These TCRs come from a female donor with early-stage non-small cell lung cancer.

This clonotype ranks as medium-sized. In nucleotides, the CDR3 is TGCGCCAGCAGCTTGGGGACAGGGGCAGGGGAGCAGTACTTC. This translates into CASSLGTGAGEQYF. The rearrangement uses TRBV5-1 and TRBJ2-7; 9 bases match TRBD1. The ends lost 0 bases at V and 7 bases at J; junction bases unmatched: 5. Germline CDR1 is SGHRS and CDR2 is YFSETQ. The CDR3 consists of 14 residues.

This clonotype is categorized as medium-sized. CDR3: CASSLSPSMNTEAFF. CDR3 DNA sequence: TGTGCCAGCAGCTTATCACCGTCAATGAACACTGAAGCTTTCTTT. The chain has TRBV13 and TRBJ1-1, with unresolved D. The CDR3 is made up of 15 amino acids. Trimming removed 2 bases from V and 0 bases from J, with 10 bases in between. Germline V lookup: CDR1 PRHDT, CDR2 FYEKMQ (reference sequence).

This clonotype is labeled medium-sized. The chain carries TRBV20-1 and TRBJ2-3; the match to TRBD2 covers 7 bases. The CDR3 length is 15 residues. In germline, CDR1 is DFQATT, CDR2 SNEGSKA (reference sequence). Trimming at V came to 6 bases and at J to 2 bases, leaving 11 bases not matched to a gene. DNA for the CDR3: TGCAGTGCCCAGAGGGTGGGGACTACCACAGATACGCAGTATTTT. Translating gives CSAQRVGTTTDTQYF.

In its sample, this clonotype ranks as medium-sized (0.01 to 0.1%). The CDR3 sequence is CASSPSRGAGVTDTQYF. For the CDR3, the DNA is TGTGCCAGCAGCCCGTCCCGAGGGGCGGGGGTCACAGATACGCAGTATTTT. The chain combines TRBV7-2 with TRBJ2-3; 7 nucleotides align to TRBD2. Per the germline V gene, CDR1 is SGHTA and CDR2 is FQGNSA. This CDR3 is 17 amino acids long. V lost 5 bases to trimming and J lost 2 bases; unmatched junction nucleotides: 13.

The chain couples TRBV6-6 to TRBJ2-3; no reliable D call. This CDR3 has 13 amino acids. Trimming took off 7 bases at V and 6 bases at J, with 14 bases between the two ends. Germline CDR1 and CDR2: MNHNY and SVGAGI (reference sequence). This CDR3 reads CASKPTPRDTQYF. The DNA for the CDR3 is TGTGCCAGCAAACCTACCCCAAGGGATACGCAGTATTTT.

In this sample, this clonotype turned up a few times. The chain is built from TRBV12-3 or TRBV12-4 and TRBJ2-1, with TRBD2 matching over 8 bases. The CDR3 totals 14 residues. The trim removed 8 bases at V and 2 bases at J, leaving 5 bases unmatched. CDR3 DNA sequence: TGTGCCAGCCTGGTCGGGGGGGCCTACAATGAGCAGTTCTTC. It translates to CASLVGGAYNEQFF.

By frequency in the sample, this clonotype is large. V gene TRBV19 combines with J gene TRBJ1-2, with D possibly TRBD1 on 6 matching bases. The CDR3 runs 12 residues. V was clipped by 5 bases and J by 5 bases, with 9 bases between them. CDR1 is LNHDA and CDR2 is SQIVND in the germline V gene (reference sequence). This CDR3 is CASSGTGYGYTF. The CDR3 DNA reads TGTGCCAGTAGTGGCACAGGGTATGGCTACACCTTC.

This clonotype is termed medium-sized. The J gene is TRBJ2-2, the V gene TRBV10-3; D possibly matches TRBD1 or TRBD2 (5 bases each). With 6 bases removed from V and 4 bases from J, the gap between germline ends came to 15 bases. The germline V gene encodes CDR1 ENHRY and CDR2 SYGVKD. The CDR3 extends over 15 amino acids. CDR3 nucleotides: TGTGCCATCAGAAGGGAGCAGGGCGGCACCGGGGAGCTGTTTTTT. Translation: CAIRREQGGTGELFF.

This clonotype is medium-sized (0.01 to 0.1%) in the sample. The chain carries TRBV20-1 and TRBJ1-2; D gene unclear. The V and J ends lost 1 base and 4 bases respectively, with 7 bases between them. This CDR3 has 12 amino acids. The V gene's germline CDR1 is DFQATT and CDR2 SNEGSKA (reference sequence). This CDR3 is CSARALLYGYTF. CDR3 in DNA: TGCAGTGCTAGAGCCCTACTCTATGGCTACACCTTC.

This clonotype counts as medium-sized. This chain joins TRBV6-1 and TRBJ1-5; D unresolved. Trimming removed 4 bases from V and 6 bases from J, with 16 bases in between. This CDR3 is built from 15 residues. From germline, CDR1 is MNHNS and CDR2 SASEGT. Here the CDR3 DNA reads TGTGCCAGCAGTGGATTCGGTCAGGCGGGTCAGCCCCAGCATTTT. This translates into CASSGFGQAGQPQHF.